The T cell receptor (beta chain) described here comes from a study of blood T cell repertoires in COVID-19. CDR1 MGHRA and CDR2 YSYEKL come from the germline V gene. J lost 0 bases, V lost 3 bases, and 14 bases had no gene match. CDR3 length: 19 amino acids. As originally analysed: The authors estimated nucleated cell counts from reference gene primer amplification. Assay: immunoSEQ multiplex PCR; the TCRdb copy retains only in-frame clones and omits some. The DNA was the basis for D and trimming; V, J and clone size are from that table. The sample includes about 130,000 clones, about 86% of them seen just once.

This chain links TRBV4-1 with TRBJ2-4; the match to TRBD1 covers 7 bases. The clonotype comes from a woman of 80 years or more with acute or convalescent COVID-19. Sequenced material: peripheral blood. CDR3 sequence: CASSQARDSQHLAKNIQYF. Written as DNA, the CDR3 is TGCGCCAGCAGCCAGGCTAGGGACAGCCAACATCTAGCCAAAAACATTCAGTACTTC.